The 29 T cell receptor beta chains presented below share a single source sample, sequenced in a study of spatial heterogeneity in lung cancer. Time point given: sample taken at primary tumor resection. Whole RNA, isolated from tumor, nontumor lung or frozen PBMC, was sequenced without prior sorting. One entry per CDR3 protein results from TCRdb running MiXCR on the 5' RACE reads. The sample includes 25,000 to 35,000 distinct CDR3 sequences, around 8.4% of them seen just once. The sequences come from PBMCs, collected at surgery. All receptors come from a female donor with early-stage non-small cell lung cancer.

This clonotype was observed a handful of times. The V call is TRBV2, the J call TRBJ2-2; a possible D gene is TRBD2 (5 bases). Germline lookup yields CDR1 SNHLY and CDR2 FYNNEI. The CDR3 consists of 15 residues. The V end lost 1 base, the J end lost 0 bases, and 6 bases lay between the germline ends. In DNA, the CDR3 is TGTGCCAGCAGTGAAGGGACTTCGAACACCGGGGAGCTGTTTTTT. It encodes CASSEGTSNTGELFF.

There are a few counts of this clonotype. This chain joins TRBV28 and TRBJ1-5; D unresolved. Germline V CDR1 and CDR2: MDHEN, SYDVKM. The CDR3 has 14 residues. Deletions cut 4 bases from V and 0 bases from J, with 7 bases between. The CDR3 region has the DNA TGTGCCAGCAGTTCCTTTTATAGCAATCAGCCCCAGCATTTT. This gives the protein CASSSFYSNQPQHF.

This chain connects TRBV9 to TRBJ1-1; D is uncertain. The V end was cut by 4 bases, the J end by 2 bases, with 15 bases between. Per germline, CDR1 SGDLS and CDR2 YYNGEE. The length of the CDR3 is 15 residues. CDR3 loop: CASSPQKSPNTEAFF. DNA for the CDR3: TGTGCCAGCAGCCCGCAGAAATCACCTAACACTGAAGCTTTCTTT. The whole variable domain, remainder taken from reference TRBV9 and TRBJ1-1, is DSGVTQTPKHLITATGQRVTLRCSPRSGDLSVYWYQQSLDQGLQFLIQYYNGEERAKGNILERFSAQQFPDLHSELNLSSLELGDSALYFCASSPQKSPNTEAFFGQGTRLTVV.

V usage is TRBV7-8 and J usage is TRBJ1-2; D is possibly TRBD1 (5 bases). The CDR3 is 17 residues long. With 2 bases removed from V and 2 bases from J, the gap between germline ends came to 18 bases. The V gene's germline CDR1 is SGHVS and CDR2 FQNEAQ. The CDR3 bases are TGTGCCAGCAGCTTATTTAGGGCAGGGAATCGAAACTATGGCTACACCTTC. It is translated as CASSLFRAGNRNYGYTF.

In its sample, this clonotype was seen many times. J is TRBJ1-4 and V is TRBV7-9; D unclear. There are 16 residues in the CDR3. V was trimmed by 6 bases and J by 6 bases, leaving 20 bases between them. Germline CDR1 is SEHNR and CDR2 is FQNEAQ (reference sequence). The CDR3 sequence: CASRPSLARVDEKLFF. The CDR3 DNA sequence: TGTGCCAGCAGACCCAGCTTGGCCCGGGTGGATGAAAAACTGTTTTTT.

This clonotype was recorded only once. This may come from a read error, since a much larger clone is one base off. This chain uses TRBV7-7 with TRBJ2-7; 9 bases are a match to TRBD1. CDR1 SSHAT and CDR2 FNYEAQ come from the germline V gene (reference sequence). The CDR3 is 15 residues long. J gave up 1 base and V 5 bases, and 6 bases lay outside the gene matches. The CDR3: CASSLGTGTSYEQYF. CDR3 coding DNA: TGTGCCAGCAGCCTGGGGACAGGGACATCCTACGAGCAGTACTTC.

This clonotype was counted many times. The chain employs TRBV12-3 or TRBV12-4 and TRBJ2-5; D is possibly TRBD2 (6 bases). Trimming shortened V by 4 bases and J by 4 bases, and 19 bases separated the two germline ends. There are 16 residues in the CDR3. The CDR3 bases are TGTGCCAGCAGTTCCGAGGTGGGCCAGGGAGGAGAGACCCAGTACTTC. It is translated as CASSSEVGQGGETQYF.

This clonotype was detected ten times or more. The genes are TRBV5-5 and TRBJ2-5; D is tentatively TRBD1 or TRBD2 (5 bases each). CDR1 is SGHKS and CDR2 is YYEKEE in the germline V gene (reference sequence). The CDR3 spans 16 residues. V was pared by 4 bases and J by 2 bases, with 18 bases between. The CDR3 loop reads CASSRAGGVIQETQYF. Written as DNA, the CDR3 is TGTGCCAGCAGCCGTGCTGGGGGAGTGATACAAGAGACCCAGTACTTC.

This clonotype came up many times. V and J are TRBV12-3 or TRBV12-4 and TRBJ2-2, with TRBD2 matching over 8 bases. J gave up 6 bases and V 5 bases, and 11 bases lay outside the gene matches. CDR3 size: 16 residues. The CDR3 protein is CASSPTGVGGAGELFF. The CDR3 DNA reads TGTGCCAGCAGTCCCACGGGCGTCGGGGGGGCCGGGGAGCTGTTTTTT.

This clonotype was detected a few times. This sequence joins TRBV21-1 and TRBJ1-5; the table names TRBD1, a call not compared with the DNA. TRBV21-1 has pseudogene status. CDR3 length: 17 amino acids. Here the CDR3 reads CASRKRTGGEGNQPQHF. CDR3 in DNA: TGTGCCAGCCGAAAAAGGACAGGGGGCGAGGGCAATCAGCCCCAGCATTTT.

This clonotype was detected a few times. The DNA of the CDR3 is TGCAGTGCTAGTAAACCCGTAGCGGGAGCCTACGAGCAGTACTTC. Translating gives CSASKPVAGAYEQYF. The chain carries TRBV20-1 and TRBJ2-7; TRBD2 matches 9 bases. The CDR3 has 15 amino acids. The junction had 8 bases not matched to a gene; V was cut back by 3 bases and J by 2 bases. Germline V gives CDR1 DFQATT, CDR2 SNEGSKA (reference sequence).

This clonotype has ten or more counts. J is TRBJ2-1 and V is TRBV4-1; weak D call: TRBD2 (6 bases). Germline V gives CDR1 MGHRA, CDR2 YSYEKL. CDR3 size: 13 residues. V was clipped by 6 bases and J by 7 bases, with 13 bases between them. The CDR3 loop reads CASRRAGRNEQFF. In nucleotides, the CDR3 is TGCGCCAGCAGACGAGCAGGGAGGAATGAGCAGTTCTTC.

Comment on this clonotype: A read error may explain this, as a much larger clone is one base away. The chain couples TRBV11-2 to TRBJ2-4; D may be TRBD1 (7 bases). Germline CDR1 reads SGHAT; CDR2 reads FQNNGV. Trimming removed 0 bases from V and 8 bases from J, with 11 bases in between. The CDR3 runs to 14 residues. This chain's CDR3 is CASSLERRGDIQYF. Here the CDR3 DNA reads TGTGCCAGCAGCTTAGAGCGCAGGGGGGACATTCAGTACTTC.

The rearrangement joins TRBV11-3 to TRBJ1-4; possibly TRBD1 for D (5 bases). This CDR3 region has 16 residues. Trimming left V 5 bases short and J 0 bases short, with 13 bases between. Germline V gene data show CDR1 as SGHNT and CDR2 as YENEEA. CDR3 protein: CASSTQGIATNEKLFF. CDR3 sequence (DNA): TGTGCCAGCAGCACCCAGGGTATTGCAACTAATGAAAAACTGTTTTTT.

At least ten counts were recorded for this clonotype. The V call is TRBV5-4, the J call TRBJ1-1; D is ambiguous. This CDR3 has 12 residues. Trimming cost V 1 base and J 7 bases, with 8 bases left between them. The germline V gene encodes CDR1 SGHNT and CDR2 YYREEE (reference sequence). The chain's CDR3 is CASSLPLGEAFF. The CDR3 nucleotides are TGTGCCAGCAGCTTGCCATTAGGTGAAGCTTTCTTT.

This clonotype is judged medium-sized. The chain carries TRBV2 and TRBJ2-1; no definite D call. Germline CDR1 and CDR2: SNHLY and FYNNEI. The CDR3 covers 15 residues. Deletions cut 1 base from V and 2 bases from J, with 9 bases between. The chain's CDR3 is CASSEGWAPYNEQFF. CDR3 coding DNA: TGTGCCAGCAGTGAAGGGTGGGCCCCCTACAATGAGCAGTTCTTC.

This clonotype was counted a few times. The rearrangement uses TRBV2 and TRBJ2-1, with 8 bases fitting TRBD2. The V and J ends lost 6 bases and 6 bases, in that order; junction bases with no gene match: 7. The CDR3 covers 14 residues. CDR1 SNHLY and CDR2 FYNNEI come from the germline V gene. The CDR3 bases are TGTGCCAGCAGATCGGCGGGAGGACCCAATGAGCAGTTCTTC. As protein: CASRSAGGPNEQFF.

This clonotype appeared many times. CDR3 region: CASSRYPGTGDQPQHF. CDR3 bases: TGTGCCAGCAGCCGATATCCGGGAACAGGGGATCAGCCCCAGCATTTT. The chain combines TRBV7-9 with TRBJ1-5, with TRBD1 identical over 7 bases. The CDR3 has 16 residues. In germline, CDR1 is SEHNR, CDR2 FQNEAQ (reference sequence). The V and J ends lost 5 bases and 5 bases, in that order; junction bases with no gene match: 12. The entire variable domain, with the rest obtained from reference TRBV7-9 and TRBJ1-5, is as follows: DTGVSQNPRHKITKRGQNVTFRCDPISEHNRLYWYRQTLGQGPEFLTYFQNEAQLEKSRLLSDRFSAERPKGSFSTLEIQRTEQGDSAMYLCASSRYPGTGDQPQHFGDGTRLSIL.

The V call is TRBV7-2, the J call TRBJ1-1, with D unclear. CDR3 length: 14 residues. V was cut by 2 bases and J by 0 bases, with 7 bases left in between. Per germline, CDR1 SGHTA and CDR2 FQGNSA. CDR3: CASSLNNMNTEAFF. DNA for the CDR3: TGTGCCAGCAGCTTAAATAATATGAACACTGAAGCTTTCTTT.

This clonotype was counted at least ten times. The CDR3 spells CATHRQGTNYGYTF. The CDR3 region has the DNA TGTGCCACCCACCGACAGGGAACTAACTATGGCTACACCTTC. The chain is built from TRBV19 and TRBJ1-2; 7 bases map to TRBD1. The CDR3 consists of 14 residues. The V and J ends lost 10 bases and 0 bases, in that order; junction bases with no gene match: 8. CDR1 is LNHDA, CDR2 SQIVND, per germline (reference sequence).

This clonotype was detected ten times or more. The CDR3 nucleotides read TGTGCCAGCAGTTCGGGACTAGCGGGAGTCAATGAGCAGTTCTTC. Amino acid sequence: CASSSGLAGVNEQFF. The chain joins TRBV12-3 or TRBV12-4 to TRBJ2-1; 14 bases match TRBD2. V trimming: 4 bases; J trimming: 6 bases; junction bases outside the gene matches: 2. This CDR3 has 15 amino acids.

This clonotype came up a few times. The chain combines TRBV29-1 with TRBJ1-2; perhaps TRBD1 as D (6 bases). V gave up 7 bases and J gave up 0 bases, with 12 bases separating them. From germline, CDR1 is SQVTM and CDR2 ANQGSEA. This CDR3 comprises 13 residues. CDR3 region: CSALDSANYGYTF. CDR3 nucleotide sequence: TGCAGCGCCCTGGACAGCGCTAACTATGGCTACACCTTC. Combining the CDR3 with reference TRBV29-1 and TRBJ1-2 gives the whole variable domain SAVISQKPSRDICQRGTSLTIQCQVDSQVTMMFWYRQQPGQSLTLIATANQGSEATYESGFVIDKFPISRPNLTFSTLTVSNMSPEDSSIYLCSALDSANYGYTFGSGTRLTVV.

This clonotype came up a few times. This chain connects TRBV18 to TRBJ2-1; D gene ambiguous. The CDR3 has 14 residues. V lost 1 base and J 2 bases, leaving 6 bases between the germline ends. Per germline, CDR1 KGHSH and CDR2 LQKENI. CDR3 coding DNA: TGTGCCAGCTCACCACAAGGGACCTACAATGAGCAGTTCTTC. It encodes CASSPQGTYNEQFF.

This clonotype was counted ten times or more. CDR3 region: CASSRSGQGFYEQFF. Here the CDR3 DNA reads TGTGCCAGCAGCCGTTCTGGACAGGGTTTCTATGAGCAGTTCTTC. This chain connects TRBV14 to TRBJ2-1; TRBD1 aligns across 8 bases. From germline, CDR1 is SGHDN and CDR2 FVKESK. This CDR3 is 15 amino acids long. V was pared by 4 bases and J by 8 bases, with 10 bases of the junction left unmatched.

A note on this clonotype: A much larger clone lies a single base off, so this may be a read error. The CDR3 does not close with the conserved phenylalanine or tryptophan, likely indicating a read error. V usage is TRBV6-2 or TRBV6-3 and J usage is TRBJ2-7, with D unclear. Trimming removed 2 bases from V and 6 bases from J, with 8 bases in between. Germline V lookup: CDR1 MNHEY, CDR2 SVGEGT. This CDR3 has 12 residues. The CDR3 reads CASSYAVGEQYL. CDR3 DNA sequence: TGTGCCAGCAGTTACGCTGTGGGCGAGCAGTACTTA.

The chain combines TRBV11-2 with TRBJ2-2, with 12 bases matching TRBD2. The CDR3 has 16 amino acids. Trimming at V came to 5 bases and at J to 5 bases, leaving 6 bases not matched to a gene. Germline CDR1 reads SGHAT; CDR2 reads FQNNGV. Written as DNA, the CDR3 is TGTGCCAGCAGCGAAGGACTAGCGGGGAGAACCGGGGAGCTGTTTTTT. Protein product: CASSEGLAGRTGELFF.

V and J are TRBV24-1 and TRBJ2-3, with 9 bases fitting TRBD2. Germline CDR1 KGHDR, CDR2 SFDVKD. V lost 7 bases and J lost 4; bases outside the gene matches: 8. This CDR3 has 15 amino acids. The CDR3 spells CATRAGTSRPDTQYF. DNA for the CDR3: TGTGCCACCAGGGCCGGGACTAGCCGCCCAGATACGCAGTATTTT.

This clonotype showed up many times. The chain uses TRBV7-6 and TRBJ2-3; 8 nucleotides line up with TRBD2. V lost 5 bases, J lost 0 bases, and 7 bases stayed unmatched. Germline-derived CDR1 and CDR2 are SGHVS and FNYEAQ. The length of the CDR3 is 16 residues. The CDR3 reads CASSLNPSGSTDTQYF. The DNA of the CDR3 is TGTGCCAGCAGCCTCAACCCTAGCGGGAGCACAGATACGCAGTATTTT. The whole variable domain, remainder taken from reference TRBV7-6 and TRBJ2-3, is GAGVSQSPRYKVTKRGQDVALRCDPISGHVSLYWYRQALGQGPEFLTYFNYEAQQDKSGLPNDRFSAERPEGSISTLTIQRTEQRDSAMYRCASSLNPSGSTDTQYFGPGTRLTVL.

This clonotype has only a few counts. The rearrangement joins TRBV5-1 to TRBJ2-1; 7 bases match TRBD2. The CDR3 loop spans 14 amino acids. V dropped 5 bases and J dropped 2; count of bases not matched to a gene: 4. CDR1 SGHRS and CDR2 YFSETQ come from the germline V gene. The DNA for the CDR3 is TGCGCCAGCAGGGGCCTAGCGGCCTACAATGAGCAGTTCTTC. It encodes CASRGLAAYNEQFF.